What follows are 22 T cell receptor beta chains derived from one specimen sequenced in a study of spatial heterogeneity in lung cancer. Each CDR3 protein gets one entry after TCRdb re-called the 5' RACE reads with MiXCR. Seen here are 50,000 to 55,000 distinct CDR3 sequences, roughly 7% observed once, and the top ten hold about 3%. Time point denoted: sample taken at primary tumor resection. Sequencing was performed on whole RNA extracted from tumor and nontumor lung tissue, or from frozen PBMC, and the material was left unsorted. Sequenced here: PBMCs, sampled at surgery. All receptors derive from a female donor with early-stage non-small cell lung cancer.

In this sample, this clonotype turned up many times. V is TRBV29-1 and J is TRBJ1-2; the match to TRBD1 covers 10 bases. The CDR3 runs to 15 residues. Trimming cost V 4 bases and J 6 bases; bases outside gene matches: 11. The germline gives CDR1 SQVTM, CDR2 ANQGSEA. The DNA for the CDR3 is TGCAGCGTTGTTCACCTTGGACAGGGGGAGGATGGCTACACCTTC. Translated, it gives CSVVHLGQGEDGYTF.

This clonotype showed up just a few times. Here the CDR3 reads CASSLAFTNYGYTF. CDR3 nucleotide sequence: TGTGCCAGCAGCTTAGCGTTCACTAACTATGGCTACACCTTC. The chain uses TRBV7-8 and TRBJ1-2, with D unclear. This CDR3 comprises 14 residues. Trimming pared 0 bases from V and 0 bases from J, leaving 5 bases between. The germline CDR1 and CDR2 sequences are SGHVS and FQNEAQ.

The sample holds many counts of this clonotype. J is TRBJ1-2 and V is TRBV2; D not certain. Germline V gene sequence: CDR1 SNHLY, CDR2 FYNNEI. The CDR3 covers 13 residues. The V end lost 7 bases, the J end lost 4 bases, and 13 bases lay between the germline ends. The CDR3 DNA is TGTGCCAGCAATGTCGAGAGCTTCTATGGCTACACCTTC. Protein product: CASNVESFYGYTF.

This clonotype was counted ten times or more. The chain has TRBV7-3 and TRBJ2-3, with TRBD1 matching over 7 bases. The CDR3 is 17 amino acids. Germline V gene lookup returns CDR1 SGHTA and CDR2 FQGTGA. The V gene end was trimmed by 5 bases and the J gene end by 5 bases; junction bases not matched to a gene: 16. The CDR3: CASSLNTAGTVKDTQYF. The CDR3 region has the DNA TGTGCCAGCAGCCTCAATACCGCCGGGACAGTTAAAGATACGCAGTATTTT. Based on the CDR3 plus reference TRBV7-3 and TRBJ2-3, the full variable domain is GAGVSQTPSNKVTEKGKYVELRCDPISGHTALYWYRQSLGQGPEFLIYFQGTGAADDSGLPNDRFFAVRPEGSVSTLKIQRTERGDSAVYLCASSLNTAGTVKDTQYFGPGTRLTVL.

This clonotype was detected ten times or more. The genes are TRBV5-1 and TRBJ2-3; either TRBD1 or TRBD2 may fit D (5 bases each). The CDR3 totals 15 residues. The V gene lost 0 bases and the J gene lost 1 base, with 9 bases spanning the gap. Germline CDR1 and CDR2: SGHRS and YFSETQ. The CDR3 region is CASSLDGARTDTQYF. CDR3 DNA: TGCGCCAGCAGCTTGGACGGGGCTCGCACAGATACGCAGTATTTT.

This clonotype was observed many times. One end of the junction varies from germline; a read error may be responsible. For the CDR3, the DNA is TGTGCCAGCAGATTAGGGGGCGCCGGGGAAAAACTGTTTTTT. It specifies CASRLGGAGEKLFF. The rearrangement joins TRBV7-9 to TRBJ1-4, with 7 nucleotides matching TRBD1. The germline gives CDR1 SEHNR, CDR2 FQNEAQ (reference sequence). This CDR3 has 14 residues.

The chain employs TRBV7-2 and TRBJ2-3, with 7 bases aligning to TRBD1. CDR1 and CDR2 from the germline V gene are SGHTA and FQGNSA. The CDR3 length is 15 residues. With 5 bases clipped from V and 2 bases from J, the junction kept 7 bases outside the gene matches. CDR3 DNA sequence: TGTGCCAGCAGCATGACAGGGATAATCACAGATACGCAGTATTTT. It specifies CASSMTGIITDTQYF.

This clonotype occurred a few times. The V and J genes are TRBV29-1 and TRBJ2-1, with D perhaps matching TRBD1 or TRBD2 (5 bases each). The CDR3 sequence is 12 residues long. The V gene's germline CDR1 is SQVTM and CDR2 ANQGSEA. Trimming took 7 bases from V and 6 from J, leaving 13 bases between them. Here the CDR3 DNA reads TGCAGCGCCGAGGGGAGAACCAATGAGCAGTTCTTC. Translated: CSAEGRTNEQFF.

This clonotype was seen many times. The J gene is TRBJ2-7, the V gene TRBV18, with TRBD1 matching over 10 bases. The CDR3 is made up of 15 amino acids. Germline CDR1 KGHSH, CDR2 LQKENI. V lost 3 bases to trimming and J lost 5 bases; unmatched junction nucleotides: 7. The CDR3 is CASSPPGTGANEQYF. The CDR3 region has the DNA TGTGCCAGCTCACCCCCCGGGACAGGGGCTAACGAGCAGTACTTC.

Ten or more counts support this clonotype. This chain links TRBV20-1 with TRBJ1-1; 8 bases fit TRBD1. The V gene end was trimmed by 6 bases and the J gene end by 5 bases; junction bases not matched to a gene: 11. Germline CDR1 and CDR2: DFQATT and SNEGSKA (reference sequence). The CDR3 is 14 residues long. The CDR3 DNA reads as TGCAGTGCCCAAGGGCGGACAGGGTGGACTGAAGCTTTCTTT. This sequence encodes CSAQGRTGWTEAFF.

This clonotype was seen many times. This rearrangement joins TRBV28 to TRBJ2-4, with D maybe TRBD2 (6 bases). Germline V gene sequence: CDR1 MDHEN, CDR2 SYDVKM. V was clipped by 2 bases and J by 0 bases, with 8 bases between them. The CDR3 sequence is 15 residues long. The CDR3 spells CASSLGGVAKNIQYF. CDR3 DNA: TGTGCCAGCAGTTTAGGAGGGGTAGCCAAAAACATTCAGTACTTC.

Only a few counts were recorded for this clonotype. The chain recombines TRBV6-2 or TRBV6-3 with TRBJ2-4; possibly TRBD2 for D (5 bases). CDR3 length: 13 amino acids. Trimming took 6 bases from V and 12 from J, leaving 18 bases between them. Per germline, CDR1 MNHEY and CDR2 SVGEGT. As DNA, the CDR3 is TGTGCCAGCAGAGACTACATAGGGCGAAGTCAGTACTTC. Protein sequence: CASRDYIGRSQYF.

V usage is TRBV29-1 and J usage is TRBJ2-7; D assignment may be TRBD1 or TRBD2 (5 bases each). The CDR3 contains 14 residues. Germline V lookup: CDR1 SQVTM, CDR2 ANQGSEA. Trimming took off 7 bases at V and 2 bases at J, with 18 bases between the two ends. The CDR3 sequence is CSAEGRSPPYEQYF. For the CDR3, the DNA is TGCAGCGCCGAGGGACGAAGCCCACCCTACGAGCAGTACTTC.

V is TRBV6-5 and J is TRBJ1-6; 9 nucleotides agree with TRBD1. Germline CDR1 and CDR2: MNHEY and SVGAGI. The V segment lost 8 bases and the J segment 8 bases; nucleotides outside the gene matches: 7. CDR3 length: 14 amino acids. CDR3 sequence: CASSDWDRDSPLHF. The DNA of the CDR3 is TGTGCCAGCTCCGATTGGGACAGGGATTCACCCCTCCACTTT.

This clonotype was seen a handful of times. The chain has TRBV28 and TRBJ1-5; unclear D gene. Germline V gene lookup returns CDR1 MDHEN and CDR2 SYDVKM. The V end lost 7 bases, the J end lost 0 bases, and 13 bases lay between the germline ends. The CDR3 has 15 residues. The CDR3 DNA is TGTGCCAGCACTGAAGACATATATAGCAATCAGCCCCAGCATTTT. It codes for CASTEDIYSNQPQHF. The full variable domain, in which reference TRBV28 and TRBJ1-5 provide the parts outside the CDR3, is DVKVTQSSRYLVKRTGEKVFLECVQDMDHENMFWYRQDPGLGLRLIYFSYDVKMKEKGDIPEGYSVSREKKERFSLILESASTNQTSMYLCASTEDIYSNQPQHFGDGTRLSIL.

In this sample, this clonotype turned up many times. The genes are TRBV20-1 and TRBJ1-2, with no clear D. Germline V lookup: CDR1 DFQATT, CDR2 SNEGSKA (reference sequence). V was shortened by 5 bases and J by 1 base, with 14 bases between the two germline ends. The CDR3 loop spans 14 amino acids. The CDR3 DNA sequence: TGCAGTGCTCCCTCCGGCACCAATAACTATGGCTACACCTTC. Amino acids: CSAPSGTNNYGYTF.

This clonotype was seen many times. The V call is TRBV6-5, the J call TRBJ2-3, with a tentative D call TRBD2 (5 bases). The CDR3 has 14 amino acids. CDR1 is MNHEY, CDR2 SVGAGI, per germline. V was shortened by 0 bases and J by 3 bases, with 7 bases between the two germline ends. CDR3 region: CASSYSRGTDTQYF. The DNA for the CDR3 is TGTGCCAGCAGTTACTCGCGAGGGACAGATACGCAGTATTTT.

This clonotype was counted at least ten times. The chain uses TRBV14 and TRBJ2-7, with D possibly called TRBD1 or TRBD2 (5 bases each). Germline V CDR1 and CDR2: SGHDN, FVKESK. This CDR3 has 12 residues. V was trimmed by 4 bases and J by 3 bases, leaving 7 bases between them. The CDR3 here is CASSPGGYEQYF. As DNA, the CDR3 is TGTGCCAGCAGCCCTGGGGGCTACGAGCAGTACTTC.

This clonotype has ten or more counts. The gene calls are TRBV5-1 and TRBJ1-2; 7 positions agree with TRBD1. Germline V lookup: CDR1 SGHRS, CDR2 YFSETQ. The CDR3 consists of 13 residues. J was trimmed by 3 bases and V by 1 base; bases with no gene match: 0. CDR3 bases: TGCGCCAGCAGCTTGACAGGGGACTATGGCTACACCTTC. Its translation: CASSLTGDYGYTF. Full variable domain (rest looked up from reference TRBV5-1 and TRBJ1-2): KAGVTQTPRYLIKTRGQQVTLSCSPISGHRSVSWYQQTPGQGLQFLFEYFSETQRNKGNFPGRFSGRQFSNSRSEMNVSTLELGDSALYLCASSLTGDYGYTFGSGTRLTVV.

This clonotype appeared many times. The chain combines TRBV20-1 with TRBJ2-1; 8 positions agree with TRBD2. The CDR3 contains 15 residues. Germline CDR1 is DFQATT and CDR2 is SNEGSKA (reference sequence). The V gene end was trimmed by 1 base and the J gene end by 6 bases; junction bases not matched to a gene: 8. The CDR3, as DNA: TGCAGTGCTAGAGCCGGGACTAGAGGAGTCAATGAGCAGTTCTTC. Protein: CSARAGTRGVNEQFF.

This clonotype has at least ten counts. This chain uses TRBV5-1 with TRBJ1-2; possibly TRBD1 for D (6 bases). The CDR3 sequence is 15 residues long. V lost 5 bases, J lost 4 bases, and 18 bases lay in between. Per germline, CDR1 SGHRS and CDR2 YFSETQ. The CDR3 loop reads CASSLSGGQFYGYTF. Here the CDR3 DNA reads TGCGCCAGCAGTTTAAGTGGCGGACAGTTCTATGGCTACACCTTC.

This clonotype was counted many times. The V call is TRBV20-1, the J call TRBJ2-2; TRBD2 matches 10 bases. The CDR3 has 17 residues. Per the germline V gene, CDR1 is DFQATT and CDR2 is SNEGSKA (reference sequence). J lost 3 bases, V lost 0 bases, and 7 bases had no gene match. The CDR3 spells CSARDFSSGGYTGELFF. The CDR3 DNA follows: TGCAGTGCTAGAGATTTCTCTAGCGGGGGCTACACCGGGGAGCTGTTTTTT.